These 27 T cell receptor beta chains were sequenced from one sample in a study of shared clonotypes between healthy human individuals. The method was immunoSEQ multiplex PCR; TCRdb's version includes in-frame clones alone and lacks a portion of them. The table has about 110,000 clones, roughly two thirds seen once. The sequencing sample was made of memory CD8+ T cells sorted from blood. Subset of the sample: CD45RO+ cells pooled with CCR7-negative TemRA cells. The receptor source for this set is a woman in her 30s in good health.

The chain employs TRBV28 and TRBJ2-1; 8 bases align to TRBD2. V gave up 6 bases and J gave up 2 bases; unmatched junction bases: 9. The CDR3 spans 16 residues. Per the germline V gene, CDR1 is MDHEN and CDR2 is SYDVKM. The CDR3 is CASSRTSGNTYNEQFF. CDR3 bases: TGTGCCAGCAGCCGAACTAGCGGCAATACCTACAATGAGCAGTTCTTC.

This clone showed up just a few times. Here the CDR3 reads CASSVDQGTTYENEQFF. The CDR3, as DNA: TGTGCCAGCAGCGTAGATCAGGGGACTACCTACGAGAATGAGCAGTTCTTC. This rearrangement joins TRBV9 to TRBJ2-1; D might be TRBD2 (7 bases). Trimming took off 0 bases at V and 7 bases at J, with 20 bases between the two ends. This CDR3 has 17 amino acids. The germline V gene has CDR1 SGDLS and CDR2 YYNGEE.

The CDR3 DNA is TGTGCCAGTAGTATAGTTTCAGGGCTCTCCTACGAGCAGTACTTC. This translates into CASSIVSGLSYEQYF. V is TRBV19 and J is TRBJ2-7, with D possibly TRBD1 on 5 matching bases. The CDR3 totals 15 residues. Trimming took 1 base from V and 0 from J, leaving 10 bases between them. Germline loops: CDR1 LNHDA, CDR2 SQIVND (reference sequence).

In its sample, this clone was seen a few times. This chain uses TRBV11-2 with TRBJ2-2; D may correspond to TRBD1 or TRBD2 (5 bases each). The CDR3 totals 17 residues. V dropped 4 bases and J dropped 1 base, with 16 bases sitting between them. From germline, CDR1 is SGHAT and CDR2 FQNNGV. Here the CDR3 reads CASSSTGREVNTGELFF. The CDR3 DNA reads as TGTGCCAGCAGCTCGACGGGGCGCGAGGTGAACACCGGGGAGCTGTTTTTT.

The chain has TRBV28 and TRBJ2-7, with D perhaps matching TRBD1 (5 bases). CDR3 size: 15 residues. CDR1 and CDR2 from the germline V gene are MDHEN and SYDVKM. Trimming removed 5 bases at V and 10 bases at J, with 24 bases between. CDR3 DNA sequence: TGTGCCAGCAGTAGACAAAGAACAGGATACCAAAGACAGTACTTC. Translating gives CASSRQRTGYQRQYF.

V is TRBV7-2 and J is TRBJ2-3, with D perhaps matching TRBD2 (6 bases). Germline-derived CDR1 and CDR2 are SGHTA and FQGNSA. The CDR3 is made up of 18 amino acids. Trimming left V 1 base short and J 5 bases short, with 22 bases between. The CDR3 loop reads CASSLGVMVAERRDTQYF. In DNA, the CDR3 is TGTGCCAGCAGCTTAGGGGTTATGGTAGCGGAGCGCCGAGATACGCAGTATTTT.

On this clone itself: The same CDR3 also results from other DNA sequences found in this sample. J is TRBJ2-2 and V is TRBV9; a possible D gene is TRBD2 (6 bases). Between the trimmed V and J ends, which lost 4 bases and 5 bases, there was a span of 9 bases. The CDR3 length is 13 residues. The germline V gene has CDR1 SGDLS and CDR2 YYNGEE. CDR3 DNA: TGTGCCAGCAGCTTTGGGGGGACCGGGGAGCTGTTTTTT. It encodes CASSFGGTGELFF.

The CDR3 is CASSRGTYEQYF. The CDR3, as DNA: TGTGCCAGCAGCCGGGGTACCTACGAGCAGTACTTC. V and J are TRBV6-1 and TRBJ2-7; D perhaps matches TRBD2 (5 bases). This CDR3 is 12 amino acids long. V shed 6 bases and J shed 2 bases, with 8 bases lying between them. The V gene's germline CDR1 is MNHNS and CDR2 SASEGT.

The J gene is TRBJ2-7, the V gene TRBV28, with D hard to call. The V and J ends lost 3 bases and 2 bases respectively, with 8 bases between them. The CDR3 length is 13 residues. The V gene's germline CDR1 is MDHEN and CDR2 SYDVKM. The CDR3 DNA follows: TGTGCCAGCAGTTTTGCGCCAGCCTACGAGCAGTACTTC. It encodes CASSFAPAYEQYF. Full variable domain (remainder filled in from reference TRBV28 and TRBJ2-7): DVKVTQSSRYLVKRTGEKVFLECVQDMDHENMFWYRQDPGLGLRLIYFSYDVKMKEKGDIPEGYSVSREKKERFSLILESASTNQTSMYLCASSFAPAYEQYFGPGTRLTVT.

The CDR3 reads CASSLALGLSYNEQFF. The CDR3 DNA reads TGTGCCAGCAGCTTGGCGTTAGGACTTTCCTACAATGAGCAGTTCTTC. V and J are TRBV5-4 and TRBJ2-1, with D perhaps matching TRBD2 (5 bases). CDR1 is SGHNT and CDR2 is YYREEE in the germline V gene (reference sequence). The CDR3 length is 16 residues. Trimming shortened V by 0 bases and J by 1 base, and 11 bases separated the two germline ends.

The chain recombines TRBV7-9 with TRBJ2-7; no definite D call. The CDR3 is made up of 14 amino acids. V lost 1 base and J lost 5, with 12 bases in between. Looked up from germline, CDR1 is SEHNR and CDR2 is FQNEAQ (reference sequence). The CDR3 bases are TGTGCCAGCAGCTTAGGATCCGACACCCACGAGCAGTACTTC. Amino acid sequence: CASSLGSDTHEQYF.

The CDR3 loop is CASSIQTGGRAIEQYF. The CDR3 DNA reads as TGTGCCAGTAGTATCCAAACCGGCGGGAGGGCCATCGAGCAGTACTTC. The chain uses TRBV19 and TRBJ2-7; 9 bases map to TRBD2. V gave up 3 bases and J gave up 6 bases; unmatched junction bases: 12. The CDR3 extends over 16 amino acids. Per germline, CDR1 LNHDA and CDR2 SQIVND (reference sequence).

This clone was observed a single time. A far larger clone differs by one base, so this is likely a read error. Other nucleotide sequences in the sample specify the same CDR3. J is TRBJ2-7 and V is TRBV7-9; no clear D gene. This CDR3 comprises 12 residues. Germline CDR1 SEHNR, CDR2 FQNEAQ (reference sequence). V lost 4 bases to trimming and J lost 0 bases, with 4 bases between them. This CDR3 reads CASSSSSYEQYF. As DNA, the CDR3 is TGTGCCAGCAGCTCTAGCTCCTACGAGCAGTACTTC. The complete variable domain, with remaining parts taken from reference TRBV7-9 and TRBJ2-7, reads DTGVSQNPRHKITKRGQNVTFRCDPISEHNRLYWYRQTLGQGPEFLTYFQNEAQLEKSRLLSDRFSAERPKGSFSTLEIQRTEQGDSAMYLCASSSSSYEQYFGPGTRLTVT.

This chain links TRBV6-5 with TRBJ2-1; TRBD1 or TRBD2 may be the D gene (5 bases each). Looked up from germline, CDR1 is MNHEY and CDR2 is SVGAGI. V was clipped by 2 bases and J by 0 bases, with 8 bases between them. The CDR3 is 15 amino acids. The CDR3 loop is CASSYRDASYNEQFF. CDR3 sequence (DNA): TGTGCCAGCAGTTACCGGGACGCCTCCTACAATGAGCAGTTCTTC.

The chain carries TRBV10-3 and TRBJ2-4; unclear D gene. Trimming took 0 bases from V and 2 from J, leaving 5 bases between them. CDR3 length equals 14 residues. Germline V gene data show CDR1 as ENHRY and CDR2 as SYGVKD. CDR3 DNA sequence: TGTGCCATCAGTGAGTCGGCCACCAAAAACATTCAGTACTTC. This encodes CAISESATKNIQYF.

This clone was observed once. The chain's CDR3 is CASSIGGGTARYEQYF. DNA for the CDR3: TGTGCCAGTAGTATTGGAGGGGGGACGGCCCGCTACGAGCAGTACTTC. The chain carries TRBV19 and TRBJ2-7; D may correspond to TRBD1 or TRBD2 (6 bases each). V lost 3 bases and J 3 bases, leaving 18 bases between the germline ends. The CDR3 loop spans 16 amino acids. The germline CDR1 and CDR2 sequences are LNHDA and SQIVND (reference sequence).

CDR3 protein: CASSQELAGGPSDTQYF. For the CDR3, the DNA is TGTGCCAGCAGCCAAGAACTAGCGGGAGGTCCCAGCGATACGCAGTATTTT. This chain connects TRBV14 to TRBJ2-3; 12 nucleotides match TRBD2. V lost 0 bases, J lost 6 bases, and 7 bases stayed unmatched. The germline gives CDR1 SGHDN, CDR2 FVKESK. This CDR3 region has 17 residues.

The CDR3 is CASSQDFGPYNEQFF. The CDR3, as DNA: TGCGCCAGCAGCCAAGACTTCGGACCCTACAATGAGCAGTTCTTC. The chain employs TRBV5-1 and TRBJ2-1, with D uncertain. Trimming cost V 4 bases and J 2 bases, with 13 bases left between them. The CDR3 sequence is 15 residues long. The germline CDR1 and CDR2 sequences are SGHRS and YFSETQ.

The J gene is TRBJ2-1, the V gene TRBV6-4; possible D gene TRBD2, 6 bases. The CDR3 runs to 14 residues. CDR1 is MRHNA, CDR2 SNTAGT, per germline. Trimming stripped 5 bases from V and 8 bases from J, with 16 bases between. CDR3 coding DNA: TGTGCCAGCAGTCCGTCCCGGGAGAGCGATGAGCAGTTCTTC. As protein: CASSPSRESDEQFF.

J is TRBJ2-5 and V is TRBV5-1; TRBD2 matches at 15 bases. Germline V CDR1 and CDR2: SGHRS, YFSETQ. Losses at the gene ends were 2 bases for V and 5 bases for J; bases not matched to a gene: 7. The CDR3 extends over 17 amino acids. DNA of the CDR3: TGCGCCAGCAGCTTTGTCCCGGGACTAGCGGGAGGTGAGACCCAGTACTTC. Translating it yields CASSFVPGLAGGETQYF.

This clone showed up just a few times. The rearrangement uses TRBV7-9 and TRBJ1-2; no firm D call. Trimming removed 4 bases at V and 4 bases at J, with 16 bases between. Germline V CDR1 and CDR2: SEHNR, FQNEAQ (reference sequence). This CDR3 is 15 amino acids long. The CDR3 nucleotides are TGTGCCAGCAGCTCTAATTATTACCGCGGCTATGGCTACACCTTC. This sequence encodes CASSSNYYRGYGYTF.

V gene TRBV6-5 combines with J gene TRBJ1-5; D not resolved. The CDR3 runs to 14 residues. The V end was cut by 5 bases, the J end by 0 bases, with 8 bases between. CDR1 is MNHEY, CDR2 SVGAGI, per germline. CDR3 residues: CASSLGVSNQPQHF. CDR3 bases: TGTGCCAGCAGTCTCGGTGTTAGCAATCAGCCCCAGCATTTT.

This chain joins TRBV6-5 and TRBJ2-3; a possible D gene is TRBD2 (6 bases). CDR3 length: 13 amino acids. Trimming cost V 6 bases and J 7 bases, with 14 bases left between them. The germline V gene has CDR1 MNHEY and CDR2 SVGAGI. The CDR3 nucleotides read TGTGCCAGCAGAAGGGGAGGAGGTCATACGCAGTATTTT. It translates to CASRRGGGHTQYF.

This clone appeared a few times. The rearrangement uses TRBV19 and TRBJ2-7, with D hard to call. The germline V and J ends were trimmed by 0 bases and 6 bases, with 9 bases remaining between them. Germline assignment: CDR1 LNHDA and CDR2 SQIVND (reference sequence). The CDR3 is made up of 13 amino acids. The CDR3 region has the DNA TGTGCCAGTAGTATAGATCGAGCGCTCGAGCAGTACTTC. It yields the protein CASSIDRALEQYF.

The chain uses TRBV6-6 and TRBJ2-7, with D perhaps TRBD1 or TRBD2 (5 bases each). V lost 6 bases to trimming and J lost 2 bases, with 14 bases between them. This CDR3 has 14 residues. CDR1 is MNHNY, CDR2 SVGAGI, per germline (reference sequence). The CDR3 region has the DNA TGTGCCAGCAGGGGGGTTGACAGCACCTACGAGCAGTACTTC. It specifies CASRGVDSTYEQYF.

The chain uses TRBV6-7 and TRBJ2-5; a possible D gene is TRBD2 (7 bases). The assigned J gene may be wrong: the sequence end matches TRBJ2-7 better. TRBV6-7 is assigned to the ORF class and has an uncertain function. The CDR3 is 17 residues long. DNA for the CDR3: TGTGCCAGCAGTTACTCCGTACGTAGGGGGGACTACTACGAGCAGTACTTC. As protein: CASSYSVRRGDYYEQYF.

This clone was found a few times. V is TRBV5-6 and J is TRBJ2-6; 10 nucleotides agree with TRBD2. V lost 4 bases, J lost 0 bases, and 7 bases stayed unmatched. CDR1 SGHDT and CDR2 YYEEEE come from the germline V gene. The CDR3 has 18 amino acids. CDR3 amino acids: CASSVGTSVHSGANVLTF. Written as DNA, the CDR3 is TGTGCCAGCAGCGTCGGGACTAGCGTCCACTCTGGGGCCAACGTCCTGACTTTC.